The subject of this entry is one T cell receptor (beta chain). Its antigen is not known. Documented treatment: oral pan-JAK inhibitor, 5-10 mg twice daily. CDR3 length: 14 residues. V was pared by 0 bases and J by 5 bases, with 8 bases between. Germline V gene sequence: CDR1 LNHDA, CDR2 SQIVND (reference sequence). The sample is drawn from a study of CD8+ T cells in alopecia areata. As for the study in general: The study gave treated patients oral tofacitinib at 5 to 10 mg twice daily.

The study's findings and limits: On tofacitinib, scalp and blood still held many of the expanded lesional clones. Resident alphabeta T cells of normal skin are also sequenced in scalp samples. One nonresponder leaves baseline CD8+ expansion's link to response uncertain.

RNA was isolated and reverse transcribed to cDNA, the sequencing template. The table came from immunoSEQ multiplex PCR; TCRdb's copy has only in-frame clones and leaves some out. Among 180,000 or so clones listed, about 53% were seen once. The chain links TRBV19 to TRBJ1-5, with D hard to call. The source material was CD8+ T cells sorted from blood, sampled at week 24, from a patient treated with tofacitinib. The sequence was obtained from a human donor with alopecia areata. The CDR3 bases are TGTGCCAGTAGTATAGACCTGGAGGATCAGCCCCAGCATTTT. Translation: CASSIDLEDQPQHF.